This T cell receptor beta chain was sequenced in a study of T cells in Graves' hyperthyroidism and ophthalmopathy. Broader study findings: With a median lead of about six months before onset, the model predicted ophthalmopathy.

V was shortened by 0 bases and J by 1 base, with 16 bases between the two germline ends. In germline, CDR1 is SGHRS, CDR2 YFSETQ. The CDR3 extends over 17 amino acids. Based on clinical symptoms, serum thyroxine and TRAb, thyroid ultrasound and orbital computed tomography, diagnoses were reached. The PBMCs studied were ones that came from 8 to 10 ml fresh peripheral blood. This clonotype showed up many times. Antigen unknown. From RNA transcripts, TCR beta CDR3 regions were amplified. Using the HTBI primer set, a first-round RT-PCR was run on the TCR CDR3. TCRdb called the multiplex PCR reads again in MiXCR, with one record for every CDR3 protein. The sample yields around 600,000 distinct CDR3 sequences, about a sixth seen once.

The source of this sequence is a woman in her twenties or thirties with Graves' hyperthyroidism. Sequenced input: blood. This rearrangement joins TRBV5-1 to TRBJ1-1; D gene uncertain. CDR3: CASSLVPGNGWNTEAFF. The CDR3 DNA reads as TGCGCCAGCAGCTTGGTGCCCGGCAACGGGTGGAACACTGAAGCTTTCTTT.